The 25 T cell receptor beta chains in this list originate from one sample, sequenced in a study of shared clonotypes between healthy human individuals. Profiled with immunoSEQ multiplex PCR; TCRdb holds only in-frame clones, not every one. This sample has some 2.4 million clones; more than 85% occur once, and the top ten carry about 0.39%. Source material: naive CD4+ T cells from PBMCs. Stated subset: CD45RA+ positively selected. The receptors originated from a man between 18 and 35 years old in good health. Some clones in this sample may be carry-over from other donors' samples.

The chain uses TRBV7-8 and TRBJ2-7; 12 bases are a match to TRBD2. There are 17 residues in the CDR3. Germline loops: CDR1 SGHVS, CDR2 FQNEAQ. The V and J ends lost 5 bases and 4 bases, in that order; junction bases with no gene match: 12. DNA of the CDR3: TGTGCCAGCAGCATACATTACAGACTAGCGGGAGCGTACGAGCAGTACTTC. It is translated as CASSIHYRLAGAYEQYF.

On this clone: The same CDR3 is also encoded by other DNA sequences in this sample. This chain uses TRBV4-2 with TRBJ1-5; no firm D call. The CDR3 has 13 amino acids. Trimming removed 0 bases at V and 7 bases at J, with 7 bases between. The germline V gene encodes CDR1 LGHNA and CDR2 YNFKEQ. CDR3 bases: TGTGCCAGCAGCCAAGAAGAATTGCAGCCCCAGCATTTT. Amino acid sequence: CASSQEELQPQHF.

The CDR3 loop is CASSLAWAESTEAFF. Here the CDR3 DNA reads TGTGCCAGCAGCTTAGCCTGGGCGGAATCCACTGAAGCTTTCTTT. V gene TRBV7-9 combines with J gene TRBJ1-1; D is uncertain. V lost 0 bases, J lost 4 bases, and 12 bases lay in between. This CDR3 region has 15 residues. The germline gives CDR1 SEHNR, CDR2 FQNEAQ (reference sequence).

V gene TRBV18 combines with J gene TRBJ1-1; D possibly corresponds to TRBD1 (6 bases). There are 17 residues in the CDR3. Trimming took 2 bases from V and 1 from J, leaving 17 bases between them. Germline V gene sequence: CDR1 KGHSH, CDR2 LQKENI. CDR3 amino acids: CASSPGGHPEQNTEAFF. In nucleotides, the CDR3 is TGTGCCAGCTCACCAGGGGGCCACCCAGAACAGAACACTGAAGCTTTCTTT. Drawing the rest from reference TRBV18 and TRBJ1-1, the complete variable domain is NAGVMQNPRHLVRRRGQEARLRCSPMKGHSHVYWYRQLPEEGLKFMVYLQKENIIDESGMPKERFSAEFPKEGPSILRIQQVVRGDSAAYFCASSPGGHPEQNTEAFFGQGTRLTVV.

The rearrangement uses TRBV7-3 and TRBJ1-1; D perhaps matches TRBD1 (6 bases). The V end was cut by 5 bases, the J end by 6 bases, with 22 bases between. This CDR3 region has 16 residues. CDR1 is SGHTA, CDR2 FQGTGA, per germline. In DNA form, the CDR3 reads TGTGCCAGCAGCAGGACCGGGACAACACCACGCGCTGAAGCTTTCTTT. Translation: CASSRTGTTPRAEAFF.

The chain couples TRBV2 to TRBJ2-7; 9 nucleotides line up with TRBD1. The length of the CDR3 is 13 residues. The germline gives CDR1 SNHLY, CDR2 FYNNEI. Trimming cost V 7 bases and J 3 bases; bases outside gene matches: 4. The CDR3 here is CASIGQGFYEQYF. The CDR3 DNA sequence: TGTGCCAGCATTGGACAGGGGTTCTACGAGCAGTACTTC. Based on the CDR3 plus reference TRBV2 and TRBJ2-7, the full variable domain is EPEVTQTPSHQVTQMGQEVILRCVPISNHLYFYWYRQILGQKVEFLVSFYNNEISEKSEIFDDQFSVERPDGSNFTLKIRSTKLEDSAMYFCASIGQGFYEQYFGPGTRLTVT.

The chain is built from TRBV28 and TRBJ1-2, with 9 nucleotides matching TRBD1. The length of the CDR3 is 15 residues. CDR1 is MDHEN, CDR2 SYDVKM, per germline. J lost 6 bases, V lost 5 bases, and 10 bases had no gene match. The CDR3, as DNA: TGTGCCAGCAGTGAACGGACAGGGGAAGGACATGGCTACACCTTC. It specifies CASSERTGEGHGYTF.

The chain has TRBV18 and TRBJ2-1; 8 bases map to TRBD2. Germline V gene lookup returns CDR1 KGHSH and CDR2 LQKENI. V lost 5 bases, J lost 7 bases, and 10 bases stayed unmatched. This CDR3 spans 15 amino acids. CDR3 nucleotide sequence: TGTGCCAGCTCAACAGGGACTAGTCAATTGAATGAGCAGTTCTTC. The encoded protein is CASSTGTSQLNEQFF.

The chain employs TRBV21-1 and TRBJ2-7; the table's D gene call, TRBD2, was not cross checked with the DNA. TRBV21-1 is a listed pseudogene. This CDR3 is built from 23 residues. The CDR3 bases are TGTGCCAGCAGCAAATATTCCACCCCTAGGTTTCGGTGTAGTAGCAAACTTAGGTACGAGCAGTACTTC. Translation gives CASSKYSTPRFRCSSKLRYEQYF.

V usage is TRBV6-5 and J usage is TRBJ1-3; D remains ambiguous. With 6 bases removed from V and 0 bases from J, the gap between germline ends came to 9 bases. CDR3 length: 14 residues. Per the germline V gene, CDR1 is MNHEY and CDR2 is SVGAGI. CDR3 nucleotides: TGTGCCAGCAGCCGACTGACCTCTGGAAACACCATATATTTT. It codes for CASSRLTSGNTIYF.

The chain has TRBV7-9 and TRBJ2-5; perhaps TRBD1 as D (7 bases). Germline assignment: CDR1 SEHNR and CDR2 FQNEAQ (reference sequence). The CDR3 is 15 residues long. Trimming shortened V by 5 bases and J by 4 bases, and 17 bases separated the two germline ends. The CDR3 region has the DNA TGTGCCAGCAGCCTTACAGGGGACTTGGGAGAGACCCAGTACTTC. It yields the protein CASSLTGDLGETQYF.

The genes are TRBV2 and TRBJ2-7, with no clear D. Germline CDR1 is SNHLY and CDR2 is FYNNEI. CDR3 length equals 15 residues. V lost 9 bases, J lost 0 bases, and 18 bases lay in between. CDR3: CASQPPPRSSYEQYF. DNA of the CDR3: TGTGCCAGTCAGCCCCCCCCAAGGAGCTCCTACGAGCAGTACTTC. Full variable domain (remainder filled in from reference TRBV2 and TRBJ2-7): EPEVTQTPSHQVTQMGQEVILRCVPISNHLYFYWYRQILGQKVEFLVSFYNNEISEKSEIFDDQFSVERPDGSNFTLKIRSTKLEDSAMYFCASQPPPRSSYEQYFGPGTRLTVT.

This clone appeared a single time. The chain carries TRBV7-9 and TRBJ2-2; 8 nucleotides match TRBD2. The CDR3 is made up of 13 amino acids. The trim removed 4 bases at V and 6 bases at J, leaving 1 base unmatched. CDR1 is SEHNR and CDR2 is FQNEAQ in the germline V gene (reference sequence). The CDR3: CASSSGGAGELFF. The CDR3 DNA follows: TGTGCCAGCAGCTCCGGGGGGGCCGGGGAGCTGTTTTTT.

This chain uses TRBV28 with TRBJ2-4; D is uncertain. This CDR3 has 16 residues. Germline-derived CDR1 and CDR2 are MDHEN and SYDVKM. V lost 3 bases to trimming and J lost 2 bases, with 14 bases between them. The CDR3 spells CASSFAGPRPKNIQYF. CDR3 in DNA: TGTGCCAGCAGTTTTGCCGGTCCGCGGCCCAAAAACATTCAGTACTTC.

To note about this clone: The identical CDR3 is also encoded by other nucleotide sequences in the sample. The chain is built from TRBV28 and TRBJ1-1, with D possibly being TRBD1 (5 bases). The CDR3 is 12 amino acids. Germline values: CDR1 MDHEN, CDR2 SYDVKM. V lost 6 bases, J lost 1 base, and 6 bases lay in between. The CDR3 here is CASSQGNTEAFF. DNA for the CDR3: TGTGCCAGCAGCCAGGGGAACACTGAAGCTTTCTTT.

Details on this clone: This CDR3 is also generated by other DNA sequences in the sample. The J gene is TRBJ2-3, the V gene TRBV7-3; D remains unclear. The CDR3 contains 14 residues. V was shortened by 1 base and J by 2 bases, with 7 bases between the two germline ends. Germline loops: CDR1 SGHTA, CDR2 FQGTGA. CDR3 sequence: CASSLIPSTDTQYF. The DNA of the CDR3 is TGTGCCAGCAGCTTAATACCATCCACAGATACGCAGTATTTT.

The chain combines TRBV27 with TRBJ2-5; TRBD2 matches at 9 bases. Losses at the gene ends were 3 bases for V and 6 bases for J; bases not matched to a gene: 5. This CDR3 has 14 residues. Looked up from germline, CDR1 is MNHEY and CDR2 is SMNVEV (reference sequence). CDR3 loop: CASSFSSGRQTQYF. The CDR3 DNA sequence: TGTGCCAGCAGTTTTTCCAGCGGGAGGCAGACCCAGTACTTC.

The sample holds a few counts of this clone. The V gene is TRBV19, the J gene TRBJ1-1; D is undetermined. The length of the CDR3 is 15 residues. The V and J ends lost 3 bases and 0 bases respectively, with 11 bases between them. Germline assignment: CDR1 LNHDA and CDR2 SQIVND (reference sequence). This CDR3 reads CASSMFSAVNTEAFF. CDR3 coding DNA: TGTGCCAGTAGTATGTTCTCGGCGGTGAACACTGAAGCTTTCTTT.

The V gene is TRBV28, the J gene TRBJ1-2; unclear D gene. Trimming removed 8 bases from V and 2 bases from J, with 12 bases in between. Looked up from germline, CDR1 is MDHEN and CDR2 is SYDVKM. The CDR3 contains 13 residues. CDR3: CASLDRQNYGYTF. In nucleotides, the CDR3 is TGTGCCAGCCTAGATCGGCAAAACTATGGCTACACCTTC.

This chain connects TRBV11-2 to TRBJ2-3; 8 bases agree with TRBD1. V dropped 6 bases and J dropped 4; count of bases not matched to a gene: 12. Germline CDR1 reads SGHAT; CDR2 reads FQNNGV. The CDR3 length is 16 residues. The CDR3 coding sequence is TGTGCCAGCAGTTTTAGGTGGGGACAGGTCCCAGATACGCAGTATTTT. It codes for CASSFRWGQVPDTQYF.

This clone was seen just once. DNA for the CDR3: TGTGCCAGCAAACAGGGTCATGGCTACACCTTC. This sequence encodes CASKQGHGYTF. The gene calls are TRBV6-6 and TRBJ1-2, with D perhaps TRBD1 (6 bases). The CDR3 covers 11 residues. The germline V gene encodes CDR1 MNHNY and CDR2 SVGAGI (reference sequence). The germline V and J ends were trimmed by 7 bases and 6 bases, with 9 bases remaining between them.

This clone was detected only a few times. The gene calls are TRBV5-4 and TRBJ1-2; D remains ambiguous. CDR1 is SGHNT, CDR2 YYREEE, per germline (reference sequence). With 0 bases removed from V and 9 bases from J, the gap between germline ends came to 6 bases. CDR3 length: 11 residues. CDR3: CASSLVGSYTF. In DNA form, the CDR3 reads TGTGCCAGCAGCTTGGTAGGCAGCTACACCTTC. Using reference TRBV5-4 and TRBJ1-2 for the parts outside the CDR3, the full variable domain is ETGVTQSPTHLIKTRGQQVTLRCSSQSGHNTVSWYQQALGQGPQFIFQYYREEENGRGNFPPRFSGLQFPNYSSELNVNALELDDSALYLCASSLVGSYTFGSGTRLTVV.

This chain links TRBV7-9 with TRBJ1-1; TRBD1 matches at 10 bases. Germline values: CDR1 SEHNR, CDR2 FQNEAQ (reference sequence). V was clipped by 3 bases and J by 4 bases; unmatched bases: 8. This CDR3 is built from 16 residues. For the CDR3, the DNA is TGTGCCAGCAGCTTGTGGACAGGGGGTAGAGTCACTGAAGCTTTCTTT. It is translated as CASSLWTGGRVTEAFF.

CDR3 sequence (DNA): TGTGCCAGCAACCCCTCGGACAGGGGGCGTTACGAGCAGTACTTC. Translated: CASNPSDRGRYEQYF. This chain joins TRBV6-6 and TRBJ2-7; TRBD1 matches at 11 bases. Unmatched junction bases numbered 9, after V lost 7 bases and J lost 4 bases. Germline-derived CDR1 and CDR2 are MNHNY and SVGAGI (reference sequence). The CDR3 extends over 15 amino acids.

The genes are TRBV6-5 and TRBJ1-1, with unresolved D. Germline V gene sequence: CDR1 MNHEY, CDR2 SVGAGI. The CDR3 is 15 residues long. Trimming stripped 2 bases from V and 0 bases from J, with 10 bases between. In nucleotides, the CDR3 is TGTGCCAGCAGTTACCACGGGAAAATGAACACTGAAGCTTTCTTT. Its protein is CASSYHGKMNTEAFF.